This TCR beta chain came from a study of T cell repertoires in cytomegalovirus infection. In TCRdb, the reads were re-called with MiXCR into one record per CDR3 protein. The profile shows about 230,000 distinct CDR3 sequences, roughly 23% of them singletons. There are many counts of this clonotype. The receptor was isolated from a human donor in good health (CMV status not recorded). Some clones in this sample may be carry-over from other donors' samples. The sequenced sample consisted of CD8+ T cells from PBMCs.

This CDR3 is CASSWGTVYEQYF. For the CDR3, the DNA is TGTGCCAGCAGCTGGGGGACAGTCTACGAGCAGTACTTC. The chain couples TRBV7-9 to TRBJ2-7, with 7 bases aligning to TRBD1. The CDR3 totals 13 residues. The V gene end was trimmed by 4 bases and the J gene end by 3 bases; junction bases not matched to a gene: 3. Germline V lookup: CDR1 SEHNR, CDR2 FQNEAQ (reference sequence).